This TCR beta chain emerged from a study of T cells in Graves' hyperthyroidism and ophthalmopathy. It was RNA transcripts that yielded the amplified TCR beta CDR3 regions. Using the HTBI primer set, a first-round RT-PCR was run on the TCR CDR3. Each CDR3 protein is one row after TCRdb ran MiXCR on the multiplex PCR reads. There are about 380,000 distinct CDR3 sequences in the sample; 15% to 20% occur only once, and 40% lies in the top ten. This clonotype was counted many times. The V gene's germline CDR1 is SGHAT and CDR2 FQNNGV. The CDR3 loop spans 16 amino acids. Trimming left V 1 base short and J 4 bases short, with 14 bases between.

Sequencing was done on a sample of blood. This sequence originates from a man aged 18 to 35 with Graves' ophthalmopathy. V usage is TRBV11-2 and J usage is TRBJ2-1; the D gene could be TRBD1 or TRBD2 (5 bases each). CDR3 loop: CASSLGGAQRYNEQFF. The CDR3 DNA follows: TGTGCCAGCAGCTTAGGAGGGGCCCAAAGATACAATGAGCAGTTCTTC.